The following is a T cell receptor (beta chain) sequence with its context. This sample was taken from a study of blood T cell repertoires in COVID-19. As originally analysed: Amplification from reference gene primers served as the basis for estimated nucleated cell counts. Generated by immunoSEQ multiplex PCR, the TCRdb table keeps only in-frame clones and is missing some. V and J calls and clone size come straight from that table; D and trimming were deduced from the DNA. Among under 200,000 clones listed, 79% were seen once. After removal of 2 bases from V and 3 bases from J, the junction contained 4 bases not matched to a gene. The CDR3 sequence is 15 residues long. In germline, CDR1 is SGHTA, CDR2 FQGNSA.

This TCR derives from a man between 60 and 75 years old with active or convalescent COVID-19. The V and J genes are TRBV7-2 and TRBJ2-1; 7 bases line up with TRBD2. The sequencing sample was made of peripheral blood. The CDR3: CASSLTSAFYNEQFF. The CDR3 region has the DNA TGTGCCAGCAGCTTAACTAGCGCGTTCTACAATGAGCAGTTCTTC.